This T cell receptor beta chain was sequenced during a study of identical twins. Study results and caveats: Researchers reported excess low generation probability among twin-shared out-of-frame alpha sequences. Whereas memory repertoires showed no such difference, abundant cord blood beta clonotypes carried fewer insertions. Modelling approaches yielded underestimates of out-of-frame TCR alpha sharing between monozygotic twins. Weaker excess sharing between twins was seen in beta out-of-frame sequences.

The CDR3 contains 13 residues. Trimming left V 4 bases short and J 3 bases short, with 9 bases between. TCRdb fed the 5' RACE reads into MiXCR, producing one record per CDR3 protein. The top ten hold approximately 1.6% of the sample, which has hundreds of thousands of distinct CDR3 sequences, over 5% seen once. This clonotype was seen many times. Its matching antigen is unknown. The sequenced material came from naive T cells sorted from blood. This chain joins TRBV12-3 or TRBV12-4 and TRBJ2-5, with unresolved D. This clonotype originated in a young man in good health. The CDR3 loop reads CASSSSPKETQYF. CDR3 sequence (DNA): TGTGCCAGCAGTTCCTCCCCCAAAGAGACCCAGTACTTC.